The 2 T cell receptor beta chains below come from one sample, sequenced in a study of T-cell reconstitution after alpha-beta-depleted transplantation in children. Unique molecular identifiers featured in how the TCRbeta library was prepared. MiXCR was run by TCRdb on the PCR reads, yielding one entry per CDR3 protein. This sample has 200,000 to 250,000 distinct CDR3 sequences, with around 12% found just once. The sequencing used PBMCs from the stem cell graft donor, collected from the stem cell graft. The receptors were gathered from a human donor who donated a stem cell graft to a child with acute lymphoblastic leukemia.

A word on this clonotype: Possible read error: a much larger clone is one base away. The CDR3 is CASSGDIIYF. CDR3 nucleotide sequence: TGTGCCAGCAGCGGAGACATCATATATTTT. This chain uses TRBV9 with TRBJ1-3; no clear D gene. The germline V gene encodes CDR1 SGDLS and CDR2 YYNGEE. V lost 3 bases and J lost 12, with 7 bases in between. CDR3 length: 10 residues.

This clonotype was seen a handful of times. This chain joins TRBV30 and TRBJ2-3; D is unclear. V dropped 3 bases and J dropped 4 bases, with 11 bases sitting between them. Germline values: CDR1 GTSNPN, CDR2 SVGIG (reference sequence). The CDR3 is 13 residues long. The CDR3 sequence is CAWSASPADTQYF. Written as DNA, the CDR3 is TGTGCCTGGAGCGCTTCACCGGCAGATACGCAGTATTTT.